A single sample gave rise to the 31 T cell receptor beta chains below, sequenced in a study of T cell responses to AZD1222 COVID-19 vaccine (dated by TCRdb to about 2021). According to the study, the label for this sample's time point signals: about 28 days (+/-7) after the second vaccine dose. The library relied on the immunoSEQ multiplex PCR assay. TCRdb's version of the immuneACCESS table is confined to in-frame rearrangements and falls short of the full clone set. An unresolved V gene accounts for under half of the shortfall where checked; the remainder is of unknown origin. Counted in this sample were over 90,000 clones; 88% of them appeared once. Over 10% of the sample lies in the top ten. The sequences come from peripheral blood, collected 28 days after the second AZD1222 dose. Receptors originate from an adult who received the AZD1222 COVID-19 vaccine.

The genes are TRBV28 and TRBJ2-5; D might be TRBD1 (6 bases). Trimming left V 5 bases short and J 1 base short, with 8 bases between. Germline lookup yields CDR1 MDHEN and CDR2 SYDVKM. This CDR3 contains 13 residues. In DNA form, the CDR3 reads TGTGCCAGCAGTCCGGACAGCCAAGAGACCCAGTACTTC. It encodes CASSPDSQETQYF.

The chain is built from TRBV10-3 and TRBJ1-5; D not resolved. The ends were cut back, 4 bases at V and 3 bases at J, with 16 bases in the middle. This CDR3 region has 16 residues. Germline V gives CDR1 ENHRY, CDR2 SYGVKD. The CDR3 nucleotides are TGTGCCATCAGTGCGGTCGCTAGGGAAGTCAATCAGCCCCAGCATTTT. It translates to CAISAVAREVNQPQHF.

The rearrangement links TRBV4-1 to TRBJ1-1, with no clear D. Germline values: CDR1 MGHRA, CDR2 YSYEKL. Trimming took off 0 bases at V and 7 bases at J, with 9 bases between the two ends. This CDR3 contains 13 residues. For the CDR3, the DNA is TGCGCCAGCAGCCAAGACTACGTGGGTGAAGCTTTCTTT. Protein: CASSQDYVGEAFF.

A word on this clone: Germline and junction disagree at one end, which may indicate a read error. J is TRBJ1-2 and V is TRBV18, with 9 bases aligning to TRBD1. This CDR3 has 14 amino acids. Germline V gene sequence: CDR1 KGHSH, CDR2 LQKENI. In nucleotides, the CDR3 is TGTGCCAGCTTACCACAGGGGGCAAGGTATGGCTACACCTTC. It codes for CASLPQGARYGYTF. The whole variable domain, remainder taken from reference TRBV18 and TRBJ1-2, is NAGVMQNPRHLVRRRGQEARLRCSPMKGHSHVYWYRQLPEEGLKFMVYLQKENIIDESGMPKERFSAEFPKEGPSILRIQQVVRGDSAAYFCASLPQGARYGYTFGSGTRLTVV.

CDR3 DNA: TGTGCCAGTAGTATGTGGCAGGATAATGAAAAACTGTTTTTT. This translates into CASSMWQDNEKLFF. V gene TRBV19 combines with J gene TRBJ1-4; D unresolved. CDR3 length: 14 amino acids. Deletions cut 3 bases from V and 4 bases from J, with 9 bases between. CDR1 is LNHDA, CDR2 SQIVND, per germline (reference sequence).

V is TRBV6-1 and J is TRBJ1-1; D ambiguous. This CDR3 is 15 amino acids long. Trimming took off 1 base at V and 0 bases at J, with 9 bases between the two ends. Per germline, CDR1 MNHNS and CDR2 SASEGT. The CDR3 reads CASSEVGVMNTEAFF. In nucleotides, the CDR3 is TGTGCCAGCAGTGAAGTCGGGGTAATGAACACTGAAGCTTTCTTT.

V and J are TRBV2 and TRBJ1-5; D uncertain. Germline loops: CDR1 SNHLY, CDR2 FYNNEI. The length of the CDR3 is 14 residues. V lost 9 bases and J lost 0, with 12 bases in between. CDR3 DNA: TGTGCCAGTCAGGTTCACTTTAGCAATCAGCCCCAGCATTTT. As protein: CASQVHFSNQPQHF.

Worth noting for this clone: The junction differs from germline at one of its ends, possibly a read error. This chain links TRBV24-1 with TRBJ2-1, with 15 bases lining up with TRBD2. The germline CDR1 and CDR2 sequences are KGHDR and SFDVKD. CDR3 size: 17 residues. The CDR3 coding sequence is TGTGCCACCAGTGATTTGAGGGGACTAGCGGGAGGCAATGGGCAGTTCTTC. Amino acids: CATSDLRGLAGGNGQFF.

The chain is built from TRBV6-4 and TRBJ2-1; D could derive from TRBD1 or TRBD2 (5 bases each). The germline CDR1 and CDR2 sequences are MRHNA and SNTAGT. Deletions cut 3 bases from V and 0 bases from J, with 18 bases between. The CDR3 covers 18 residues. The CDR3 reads CASSDGAGGRSSYNEQFF. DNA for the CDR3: TGTGCCAGCAGTGATGGGGCGGGCGGCCGGAGCTCCTACAATGAGCAGTTCTTC.

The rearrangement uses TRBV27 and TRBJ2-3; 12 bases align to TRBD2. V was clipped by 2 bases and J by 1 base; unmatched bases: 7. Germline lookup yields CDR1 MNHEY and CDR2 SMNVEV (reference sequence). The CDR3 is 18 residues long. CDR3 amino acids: CASSLGLAGGPRTDTQYF. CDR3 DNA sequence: TGTGCCAGCAGTTTAGGGCTAGCGGGAGGGCCTCGCACAGATACGCAGTATTTT.

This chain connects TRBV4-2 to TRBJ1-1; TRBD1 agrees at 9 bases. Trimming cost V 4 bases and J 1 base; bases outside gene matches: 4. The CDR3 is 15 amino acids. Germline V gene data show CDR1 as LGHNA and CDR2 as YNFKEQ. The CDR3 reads CASSRGTGQNTEAFF. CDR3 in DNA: TGTGCCAGCAGCCGAGGGACAGGGCAGAACACTGAAGCTTTCTTT.

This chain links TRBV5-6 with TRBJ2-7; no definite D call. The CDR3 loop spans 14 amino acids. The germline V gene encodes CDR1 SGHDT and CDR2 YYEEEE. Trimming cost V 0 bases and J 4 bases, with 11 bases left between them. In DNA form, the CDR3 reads TGTGCCAGCAGCTTGGCCCCGGTCCTATACGAGCAGTACTTC. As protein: CASSLAPVLYEQYF.

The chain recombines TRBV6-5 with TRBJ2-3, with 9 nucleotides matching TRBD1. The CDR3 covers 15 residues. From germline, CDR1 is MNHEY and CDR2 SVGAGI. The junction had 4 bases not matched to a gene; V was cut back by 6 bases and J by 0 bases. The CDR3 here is CASSHGTGSTDTQYF. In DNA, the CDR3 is TGTGCCAGCAGCCACGGGACAGGGAGCACAGATACGCAGTATTTT.

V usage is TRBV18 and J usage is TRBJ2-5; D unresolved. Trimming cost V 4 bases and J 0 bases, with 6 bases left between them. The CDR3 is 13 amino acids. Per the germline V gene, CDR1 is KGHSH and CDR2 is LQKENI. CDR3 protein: CASSRGHQETQYF. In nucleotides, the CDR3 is TGTGCCAGCTCACGAGGACACCAAGAGACCCAGTACTTC.

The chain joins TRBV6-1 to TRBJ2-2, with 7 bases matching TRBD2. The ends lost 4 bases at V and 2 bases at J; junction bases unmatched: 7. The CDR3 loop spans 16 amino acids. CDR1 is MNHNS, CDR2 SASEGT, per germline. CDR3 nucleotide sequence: TGTGCCAGCAGTGCTGAGGGAGGGCGTAACACCGGGGAGCTGTTTTTT. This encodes CASSAEGGRNTGELFF.

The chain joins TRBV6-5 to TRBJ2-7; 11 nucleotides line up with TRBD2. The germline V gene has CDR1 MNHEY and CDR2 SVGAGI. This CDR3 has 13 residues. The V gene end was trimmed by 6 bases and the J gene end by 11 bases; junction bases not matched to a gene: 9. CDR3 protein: CASRTSGVPGEYF. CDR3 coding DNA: TGTGCCAGCAGGACTAGCGGGGTCCCGGGGGAGTACTTC.

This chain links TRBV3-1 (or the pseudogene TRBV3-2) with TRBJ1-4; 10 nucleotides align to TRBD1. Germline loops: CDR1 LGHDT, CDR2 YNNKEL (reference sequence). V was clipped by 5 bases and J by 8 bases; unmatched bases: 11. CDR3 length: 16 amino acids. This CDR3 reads CASSGDRQGAREKLFF. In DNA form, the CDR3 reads TGTGCCAGCAGCGGTGATAGACAGGGGGCACGAGAAAAACTGTTTTTT.

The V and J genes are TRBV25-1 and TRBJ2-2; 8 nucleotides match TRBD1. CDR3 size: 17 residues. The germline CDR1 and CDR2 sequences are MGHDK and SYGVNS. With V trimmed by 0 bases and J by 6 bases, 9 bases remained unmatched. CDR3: CASSEYRGQGQAGELFF. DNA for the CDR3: TGTGCCAGCAGTGAATATCGAGGACAGGGTCAGGCCGGGGAGCTGTTTTTT. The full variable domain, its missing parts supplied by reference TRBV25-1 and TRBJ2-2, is EADIYQTPRYLVIGTGKKITLECSQTMGHDKMYWYQQDPGMELHLIHYSYGVNSTEKGDLSSESTVSRIRTEHFPLTLESARPSHTSQYLCASSEYRGQGQAGELFFGEGSRLTVL.

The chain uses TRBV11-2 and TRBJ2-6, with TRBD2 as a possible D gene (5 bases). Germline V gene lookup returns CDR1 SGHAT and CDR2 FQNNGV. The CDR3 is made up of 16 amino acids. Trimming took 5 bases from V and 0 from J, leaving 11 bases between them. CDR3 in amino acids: CASSPDGLSGANVLTF. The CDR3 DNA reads TGTGCCAGCAGCCCGGACGGACTCTCTGGGGCCAACGTCCTGACTTTC.

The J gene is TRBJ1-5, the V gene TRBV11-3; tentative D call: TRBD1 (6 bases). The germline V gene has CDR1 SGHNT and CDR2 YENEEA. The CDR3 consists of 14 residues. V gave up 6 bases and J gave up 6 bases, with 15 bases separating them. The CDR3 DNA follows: TGTGCCAGCAGTCAGAACCAGGGGAGTCAGCCCCAGCATTTT. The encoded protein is CASSQNQGSQPQHF.

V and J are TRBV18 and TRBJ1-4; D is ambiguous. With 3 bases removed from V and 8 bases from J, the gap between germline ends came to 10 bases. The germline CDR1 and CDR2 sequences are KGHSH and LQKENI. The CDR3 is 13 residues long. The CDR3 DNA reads TGTGCCAGCTCACCGGAGAAATTGGAAAAACTGTTTTTT. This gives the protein CASSPEKLEKLFF.

Here the CDR3 DNA reads TGTGCCAGCAGTTTCGGAAATGAGCAGTTCTTC. It is translated as CASSFGNEQFF. The V gene is TRBV12-3 or TRBV12-4, the J gene TRBJ2-1; no firm D call. The V end lost 3 bases, the J end lost 7 bases, and 4 bases lay between the germline ends. The length of the CDR3 is 11 residues.

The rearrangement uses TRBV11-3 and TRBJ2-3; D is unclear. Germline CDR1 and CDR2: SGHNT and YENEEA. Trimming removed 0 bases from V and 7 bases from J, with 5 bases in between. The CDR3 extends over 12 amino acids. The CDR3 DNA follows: TGTGCCAGCAGCTTAGACCAGAATACGCAGTATTTT. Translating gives CASSLDQNTQYF. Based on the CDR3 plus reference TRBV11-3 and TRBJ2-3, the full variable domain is EAGVVQSPRYKIIEKKQPVAFWCNPISGHNTLYWYLQNLGQGPELLIRYENEEAVDDSQLPKDRFSAERLKGVDSTLKIQPAELGDSAVYLCASSLDQNTQYFGPGTRLTVL.

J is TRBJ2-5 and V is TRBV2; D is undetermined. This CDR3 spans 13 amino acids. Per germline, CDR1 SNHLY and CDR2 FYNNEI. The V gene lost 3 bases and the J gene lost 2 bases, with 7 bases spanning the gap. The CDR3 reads CASSELLQETQYF. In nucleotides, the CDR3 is TGTGCCAGCAGTGAGCTCCTACAAGAGACCCAGTACTTC.

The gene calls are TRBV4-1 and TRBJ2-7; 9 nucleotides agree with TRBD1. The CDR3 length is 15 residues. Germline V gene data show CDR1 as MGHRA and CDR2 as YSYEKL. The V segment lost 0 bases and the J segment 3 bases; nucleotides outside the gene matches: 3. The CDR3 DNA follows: TGCGCCAGCAGCCAAGAAGTGGGACAGGGCTACGAGCAGTACTTC. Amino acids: CASSQEVGQGYEQYF.

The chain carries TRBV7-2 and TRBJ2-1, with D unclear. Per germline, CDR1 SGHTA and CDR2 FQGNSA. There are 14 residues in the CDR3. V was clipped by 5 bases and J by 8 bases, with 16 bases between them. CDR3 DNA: TGTGCCAGCAGCCCTTACATCCACGTGGATGAGCAGTTCTTC. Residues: CASSPYIHVDEQFF.

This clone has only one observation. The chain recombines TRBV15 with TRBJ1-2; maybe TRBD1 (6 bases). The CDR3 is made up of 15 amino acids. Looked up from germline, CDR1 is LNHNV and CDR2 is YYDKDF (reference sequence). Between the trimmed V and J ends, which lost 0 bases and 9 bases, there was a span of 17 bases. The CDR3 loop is CATSRDSGATMRYTF. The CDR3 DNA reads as TGTGCCACCAGCAGAGATTCAGGGGCAACTATGCGCTACACCTTC.

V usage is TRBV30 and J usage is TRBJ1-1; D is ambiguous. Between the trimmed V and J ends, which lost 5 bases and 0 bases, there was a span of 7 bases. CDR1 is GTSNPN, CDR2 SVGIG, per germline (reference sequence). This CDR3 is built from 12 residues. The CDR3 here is CAWGVMNTEAFF. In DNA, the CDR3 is TGTGCCTGGGGGGTGATGAACACTGAAGCTTTCTTT. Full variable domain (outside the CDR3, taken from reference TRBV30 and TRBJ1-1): SQTIHQWPATLVQPVGSPLSLECTVEGTSNPNLYWYRQAAGRGLQLLFYSVGIGQISSEVPQNLSASRPQDRQFILSSKKLLLSDSGFYLCAWGVMNTEAFFGQGTRLTVV.

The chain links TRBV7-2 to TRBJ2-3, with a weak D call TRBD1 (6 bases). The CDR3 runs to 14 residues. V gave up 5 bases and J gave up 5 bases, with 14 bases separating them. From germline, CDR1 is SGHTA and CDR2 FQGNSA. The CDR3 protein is CASSPRQVRDTQYF. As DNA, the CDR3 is TGTGCCAGCAGCCCGAGACAGGTCCGAGATACGCAGTATTTT.

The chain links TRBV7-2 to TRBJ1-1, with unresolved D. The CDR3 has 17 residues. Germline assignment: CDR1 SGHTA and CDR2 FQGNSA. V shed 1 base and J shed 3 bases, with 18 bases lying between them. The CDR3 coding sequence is TGTGCCAGCAGCTTAGAGACGGTGGATTGGATGGACACTGAAGCTTTCTTT. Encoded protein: CASSLETVDWMDTEAFF. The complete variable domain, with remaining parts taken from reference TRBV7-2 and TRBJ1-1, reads GAGVSQSPSNKVTEKGKDVELRCDPISGHTALYWYRQSLGQGLEFLIYFQGNSAPDKSGLPSDRFSAERTGGSVSTLTIQRTQQEDSAVYLCASSLETVDWMDTEAFFGQGTRLTVV.

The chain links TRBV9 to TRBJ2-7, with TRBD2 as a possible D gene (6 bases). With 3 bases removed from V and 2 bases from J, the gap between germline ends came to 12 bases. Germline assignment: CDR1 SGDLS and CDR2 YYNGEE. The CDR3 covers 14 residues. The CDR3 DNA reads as TGTGCCAGCAGCGCCGGGAGAGTAGCCTACGAGCAGTACTTC. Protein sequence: CASSAGRVAYEQYF.